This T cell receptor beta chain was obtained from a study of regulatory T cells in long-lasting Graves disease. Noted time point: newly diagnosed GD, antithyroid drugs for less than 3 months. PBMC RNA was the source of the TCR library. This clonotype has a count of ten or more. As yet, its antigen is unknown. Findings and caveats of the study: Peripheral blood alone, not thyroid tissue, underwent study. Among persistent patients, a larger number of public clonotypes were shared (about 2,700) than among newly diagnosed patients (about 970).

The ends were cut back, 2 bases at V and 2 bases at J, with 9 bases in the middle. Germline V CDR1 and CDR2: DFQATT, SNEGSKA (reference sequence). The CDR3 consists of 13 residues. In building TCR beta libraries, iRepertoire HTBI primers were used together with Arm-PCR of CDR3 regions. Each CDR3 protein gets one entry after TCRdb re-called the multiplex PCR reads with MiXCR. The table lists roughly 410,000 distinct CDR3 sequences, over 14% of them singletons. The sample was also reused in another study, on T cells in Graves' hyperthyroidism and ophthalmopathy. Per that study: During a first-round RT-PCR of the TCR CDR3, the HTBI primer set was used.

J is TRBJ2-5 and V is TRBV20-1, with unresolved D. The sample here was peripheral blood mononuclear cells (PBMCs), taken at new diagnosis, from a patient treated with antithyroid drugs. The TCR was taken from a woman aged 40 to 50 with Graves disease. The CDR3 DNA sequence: TGCAGTGCTAGATATCTGGTTCAAGAGACCCAGTACTTC. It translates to CSARYLVQETQYF.